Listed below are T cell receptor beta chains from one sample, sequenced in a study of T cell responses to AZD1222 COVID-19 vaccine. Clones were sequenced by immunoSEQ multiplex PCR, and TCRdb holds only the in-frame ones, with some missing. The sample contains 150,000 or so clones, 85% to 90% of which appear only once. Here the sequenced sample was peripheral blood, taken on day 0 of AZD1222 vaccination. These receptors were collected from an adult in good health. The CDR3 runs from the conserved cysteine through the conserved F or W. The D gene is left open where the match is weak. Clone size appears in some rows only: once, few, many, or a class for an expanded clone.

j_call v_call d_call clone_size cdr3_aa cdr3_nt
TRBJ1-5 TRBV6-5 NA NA CASSSSQPQHF TGTGCCAGCAGTTCAAGTCAGCCCCAGCATTTT
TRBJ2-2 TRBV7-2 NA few CASSSQGGTGELFF TGTGCCAGCAGCTCTCAGGGAGGCACCGGGGAGCTGTTTTTT
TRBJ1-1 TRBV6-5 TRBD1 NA CASSWGQGPMNTEAFF TGTGCCAGCAGTTGGGGACAGGGGCCTATGAACACTGAAGCTTTCTTT
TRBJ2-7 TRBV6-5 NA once CASSQGSNYEQYF TGTGCCAGCAGCCAGGGATCAAACTACGAGCAGTACTTC
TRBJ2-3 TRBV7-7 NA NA CASSLSPRGTDTQYF TGTGCTAGCAGCTTATCCCCCAGGGGCACAGATACGCAGTATTTT
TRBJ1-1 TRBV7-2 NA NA CASSPPPGPWNTEAFF TGTGCCAGCAGCCCCCCTCCGGGACCCTGGAACACTGAAGCTTTCTTT
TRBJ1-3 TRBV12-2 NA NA CASRLVVGNRCSGNTIYF TGTGCAAGTCGCTTAGTGGTAGGCAACAGATGCTCTGGAAACACCATATATTTT
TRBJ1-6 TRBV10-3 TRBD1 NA CAIKSTGASPSPLHF TGTGCCATCAAATCGACAGGGGCCTCGCCTTCACCCCTCCACTTT
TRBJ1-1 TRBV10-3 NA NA CAISSIQGTEAFF TGTGCCATCAGTTCTATACAGGGTACTGAAGCTTTCTTT
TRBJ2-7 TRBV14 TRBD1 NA CASSPRQGVYEQYF TGTGCCAGCAGCCCCCGACAGGGGGTCTACGAGCAGTACTTC
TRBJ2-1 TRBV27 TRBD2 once CASSEVWGGIGEQFF TGTGCCAGCAGTGAGGTTTGGGGGGGAATCGGTGAGCAGTTCTTC
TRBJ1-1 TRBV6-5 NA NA CASSYMGETEAFF TGTGCCAGCAGTTACATGGGGGAGACTGAAGCTTTCTTT
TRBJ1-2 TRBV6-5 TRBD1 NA CASSLLGTGRGYTF TGTGCCAGCAGTCTCCTTGGGACAGGGCGAGGCTACACCTTC
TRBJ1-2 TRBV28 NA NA CASSLQESSYGYTF TGTGCCAGCAGTTTGCAGGAGTCTTCCTATGGCTACACCTTC
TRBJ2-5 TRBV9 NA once CASSPTWGRQETQYF TGTGCCAGCAGCCCGACCTGGGGACGGCAAGAGACCCAGTACTTC
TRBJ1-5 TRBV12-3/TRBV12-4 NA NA CASSKQGAQPQHF TGTGCCAGCAGTAAACAGGGTGCTCAGCCCCAGCATTTT
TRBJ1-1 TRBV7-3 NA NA CASSLTANTEAFF TGTGCCAGCAGCTTGACAGCGAACACTGAAGCTTTCTTT
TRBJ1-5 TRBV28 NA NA CASSVNQPQHF TGTGCCAGCAGCGTTAATCAGCCCCAGCATTTT
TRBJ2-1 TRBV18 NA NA CASSPPEINEQFF TGTGCCAGCTCACCCCCAGAAATCAATGAGCAGTTCTTC
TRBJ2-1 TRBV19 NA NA CASSDQVSRVEQFF TGTGCCAGTAGTGATCAGGTTAGCCGGGTGGAGCAGTTCTTC
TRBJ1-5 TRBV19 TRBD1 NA CASSKSWDRVKPQHF TGTGCCAGTAGTAAATCTTGGGACAGGGTGAAGCCCCAGCATTTT
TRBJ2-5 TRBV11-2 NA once CASSLVGVQGPQETQYF TGTGCCAGCAGCTTAGTCGGCGTCCAGGGGCCCCAAGAGACCCAGTACTTC
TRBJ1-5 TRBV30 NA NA CAWSVRDGNQPQHF TGTGCCTGGAGTGTCCGGGACGGCAATCAGCCCCAGCATTTT
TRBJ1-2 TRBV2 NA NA CASSPDTANYGYTF TGTGCCAGCAGCCCGGACACTGCTAACTATGGCTACACCTTC
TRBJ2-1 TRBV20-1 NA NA CSASDRLQFF TGCAGTGCTAGCGATCGCTTGCAGTTCTTC
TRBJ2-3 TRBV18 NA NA CASSPGGAGADRTDTQYF TGTGCCAGCTCACCTGGAGGGGCAGGAGCGGACCGCACAGATACGCAGTATTTT
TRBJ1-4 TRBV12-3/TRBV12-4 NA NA CASSYNEKLFF TGTGCCAGCAGTTACAACGAAAAACTGTTTTTT
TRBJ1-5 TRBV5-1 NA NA CASSFEGNQPQHF TGCGCCAGCAGCTTTGAGGGCAATCAGCCCCAGCATTTT
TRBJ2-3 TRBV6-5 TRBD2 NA CASSYSGGGTDTQYF TGTGCCAGCAGTTACTCGGGAGGGGGCACAGATACGCAGTATTTT